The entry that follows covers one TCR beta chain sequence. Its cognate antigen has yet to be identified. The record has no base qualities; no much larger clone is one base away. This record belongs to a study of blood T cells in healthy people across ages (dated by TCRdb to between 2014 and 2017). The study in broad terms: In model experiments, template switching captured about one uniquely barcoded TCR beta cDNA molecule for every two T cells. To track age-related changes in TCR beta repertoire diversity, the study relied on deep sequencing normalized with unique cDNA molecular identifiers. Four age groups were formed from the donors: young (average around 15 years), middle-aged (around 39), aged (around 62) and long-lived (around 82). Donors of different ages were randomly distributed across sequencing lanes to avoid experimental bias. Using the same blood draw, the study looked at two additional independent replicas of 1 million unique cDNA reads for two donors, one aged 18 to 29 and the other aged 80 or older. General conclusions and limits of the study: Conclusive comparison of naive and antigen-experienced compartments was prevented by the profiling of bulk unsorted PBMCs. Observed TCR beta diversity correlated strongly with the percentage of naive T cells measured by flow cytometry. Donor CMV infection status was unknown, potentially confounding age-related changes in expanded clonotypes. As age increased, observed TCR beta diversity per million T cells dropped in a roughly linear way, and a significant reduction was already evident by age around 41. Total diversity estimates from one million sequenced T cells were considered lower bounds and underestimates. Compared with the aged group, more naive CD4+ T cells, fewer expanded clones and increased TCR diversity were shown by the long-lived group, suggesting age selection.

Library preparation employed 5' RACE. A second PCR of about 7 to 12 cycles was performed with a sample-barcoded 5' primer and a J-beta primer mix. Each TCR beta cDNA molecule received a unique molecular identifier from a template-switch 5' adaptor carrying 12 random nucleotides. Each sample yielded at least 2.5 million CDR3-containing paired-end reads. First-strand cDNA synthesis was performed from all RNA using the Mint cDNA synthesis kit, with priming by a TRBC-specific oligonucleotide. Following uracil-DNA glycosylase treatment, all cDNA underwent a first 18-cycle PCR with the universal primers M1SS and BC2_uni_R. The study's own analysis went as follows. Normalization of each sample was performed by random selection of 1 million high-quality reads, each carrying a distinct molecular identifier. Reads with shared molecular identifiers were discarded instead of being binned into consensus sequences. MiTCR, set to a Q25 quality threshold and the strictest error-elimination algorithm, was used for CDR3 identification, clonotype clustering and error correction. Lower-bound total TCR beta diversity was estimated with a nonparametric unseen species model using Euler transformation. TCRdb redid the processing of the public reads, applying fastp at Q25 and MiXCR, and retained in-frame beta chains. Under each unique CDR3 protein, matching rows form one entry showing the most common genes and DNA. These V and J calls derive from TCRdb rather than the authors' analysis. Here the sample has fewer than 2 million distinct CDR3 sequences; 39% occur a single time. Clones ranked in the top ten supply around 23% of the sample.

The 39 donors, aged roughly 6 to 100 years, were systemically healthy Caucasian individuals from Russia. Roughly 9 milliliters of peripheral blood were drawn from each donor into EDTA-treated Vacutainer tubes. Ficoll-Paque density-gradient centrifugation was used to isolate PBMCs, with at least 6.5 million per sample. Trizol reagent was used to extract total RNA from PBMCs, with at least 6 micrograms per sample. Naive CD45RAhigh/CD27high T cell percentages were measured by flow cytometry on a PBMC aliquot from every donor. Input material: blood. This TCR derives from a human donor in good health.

The sequence in DNA is TGTGCCAGCAGGAACAGGGCTGACACTGAAGCTTTCTTT. Protein translation: CASRNRADTEAFF. Here the chain combines TRBV7-2 and TRBJ1-1; TRBD1 is perhaps the D gene, given 6 matching bases. V lost 6 bases and J lost 3 bases; the stretch between them is 11 bases long. CDR1 and CDR2 are drawn from the germline V gene: SGHTA, FQGNSA. Measured from the cysteine to the phenylalanine, the CDR3 is 13 residues long. The read is trimmed to its CDR3 DNA, 39 bases read in frame from base 1.